These 3 T cell receptor beta chains came from one sample sequenced in a study of cytomegalovirus exposure and HLA in healthy donors. Profiled with immunoSEQ multiplex PCR; TCRdb holds only in-frame clones, not every one. Of 100,000 to 150,000 clones listed, about 90% were seen once; the top ten hold 1.9%. Specimen: PBMCs. The receptors shown here come from a woman aged 18-29 years in good health and CMV-seronegative.

This chain links TRBV5-4 with TRBJ2-5, with 12 bases identical to TRBD2. The last part of the DNA fits TRBJ2-7 better; the J call may be wrong. The CDR3 has 15 amino acids. CDR1 SGHNT and CDR2 YYREEE come from the germline V gene (reference sequence). CDR3 in DNA: TGTGCCAGCAGCTTCGGACTAGCGGGGACCTACGAGCAGTACTTC. This codes for CASSFGLAGTYEQYF.

V is TRBV27 and J is TRBJ2-3; TRBD2 aligns across 8 bases. This CDR3 contains 15 residues. CDR1 and CDR2 from the germline V gene are MNHEY and SMNVEV (reference sequence). V lost 7 bases to trimming and J lost 0 bases; unmatched junction nucleotides: 6. In nucleotides, the CDR3 is TGTGCCAGCACCCTCCTAGCGGGCAGCACAGATACGCAGTATTTT. Translation: CASTLLAGSTDTQYF.

The chain carries TRBV5-4 and TRBJ1-1; weak D call: TRBD1 (6 bases). Germline loops: CDR1 SGHNT, CDR2 YYREEE (reference sequence). Trimming removed 3 bases at V and 0 bases at J, with 15 bases between. The CDR3 spans 16 residues. Written as DNA, the CDR3 is TGTGCCAGCAGCTCCGGACAGATTTCTATGAACACTGAAGCTTTCTTT. Translation gives CASSSGQISMNTEAFF.